The 26 T cell receptor beta chains below were found in one sample sequenced in a study of T cell responses to AZD1222 COVID-19 vaccine. Assay used: immunoSEQ multiplex PCR; TCRdb lists only in-frame clones, some missing. The table records 80,000 to 100,000 clones, roughly 89% of them present only once. The sequencing here drew on peripheral blood, taken 28 days after the second AZD1222 dose. The receptors were gathered from an adult who received the AZD1222 COVID-19 vaccine.

The chain has TRBV7-2 and TRBJ2-5; D remains ambiguous. Deletions cut 3 bases from V and 1 base from J, with 6 bases between. The length of the CDR3 is 13 residues. Germline CDR1 is SGHTA and CDR2 is FQGNSA. CDR3 residues: CASSFTFQETQYF. Written as DNA, the CDR3 is TGTGCCAGCAGCTTCACGTTCCAAGAGACCCAGTACTTC.

This clone has more than one count but fewer than ten. The chain combines TRBV11-2 with TRBJ2-7; 8 bases map to TRBD2. The CDR3 is 14 residues long. CDR1 is SGHAT, CDR2 FQNNGV, per germline. After removal of 1 base from V and 4 bases from J, the junction contained 3 bases not matched to a gene. The CDR3 DNA sequence: TGTGCCAGCAGCTTAGCGGGGGGGCTTTACGAGCAGTACTTC. Its translation: CASSLAGGLYEQYF.

The chain combines TRBV27 with TRBJ2-7; the match to TRBD2 covers 11 bases. With 5 bases clipped from V and 0 bases from J, the junction kept 6 bases outside the gene matches. From germline, CDR1 is MNHEY and CDR2 SMNVEV (reference sequence). The CDR3 consists of 16 residues. CDR3 region: CASSRETSGISYEQYF. In DNA form, the CDR3 reads TGTGCCAGCAGTCGAGAGACTAGCGGGATCTCCTACGAGCAGTACTTC.

This clone appeared once. The CDR3 protein is CASSRQVANYGYTF. CDR3 in DNA: TGTGCCAGCAGCCGACAGGTAGCTAACTATGGCTACACCTTC. This chain uses TRBV5-4 with TRBJ1-2, with D perhaps matching TRBD1 (6 bases). The CDR3 has 14 amino acids. Germline V gene sequence: CDR1 SGHNT, CDR2 YYREEE (reference sequence). V was cut by 4 bases and J by 0 bases, with 10 bases left in between.

The rearrangement joins TRBV5-1 to TRBJ2-7, with TRBD1 matching over 9 bases. This CDR3 contains 13 residues. The germline V gene has CDR1 SGHRS and CDR2 YFSETQ. The ends lost 4 bases at V and 5 bases at J; junction bases unmatched: 4. The CDR3 DNA sequence: TGCGCCAGCAGCCAGGGACAGGGTAACGAGCAGTACTTC. Protein product: CASSQGQGNEQYF.

V gene TRBV6-1 combines with J gene TRBJ1-2; perhaps TRBD1 as D (5 bases). The germline CDR1 and CDR2 sequences are MNHNS and SASEGT. Trimming removed 0 bases at V and 7 bases at J, with 12 bases between. The CDR3 has 14 residues. This CDR3 reads CASSEARGGRGYTF. The CDR3 nucleotides are TGTGCCAGCAGTGAAGCGCGTGGGGGACGTGGCTACACCTTC.

This clone was counted a single time. The V call is TRBV24-1, the J call TRBJ1-5; D uncertain. The CDR3 runs to 12 residues. The germline V and J ends were trimmed by 9 bases and 2 bases, with 7 bases remaining between them. Germline V gene sequence: CDR1 KGHDR, CDR2 SFDVKD. CDR3 region: CATQACNQPQHF. CDR3 nucleotide sequence: TGTGCCACCCAGGCCTGCAATCAGCCCCAGCATTTT.

This clone occurred once. CDR3 DNA: TGTGCCAGTAGTGACAGGGGGGGGAACACTGAAGCTTTCTTT. Translated: CASSDRGGNTEAFF. The chain uses TRBV19 and TRBJ1-1; TRBD1 matches 9 bases. CDR3 length equals 14 residues. J was trimmed by 1 base and V by 5 bases; bases with no gene match: 2. Germline V gene data show CDR1 as LNHDA and CDR2 as SQIVND (reference sequence).

J is TRBJ1-5 and V is TRBV30; 10 nucleotides agree with TRBD1. Germline loops: CDR1 GTSNPN, CDR2 SVGIG (reference sequence). V gave up 2 bases and J gave up 7 bases; unmatched junction bases: 8. This CDR3 has 15 amino acids. This chain's CDR3 is CAWSPRQGAGQPQHF. The CDR3 DNA sequence: TGTGCCTGGAGTCCTCGACAGGGGGCAGGACAGCCCCAGCATTTT.

The chain uses TRBV5-4 and TRBJ1-4; TRBD1 agrees at 7 bases. CDR3 length: 14 amino acids. V was clipped by 1 base and J by 7 bases; unmatched bases: 4. Germline loops: CDR1 SGHNT, CDR2 YYREEE (reference sequence). Here the CDR3 reads CASSLRQGGEKLFF. The CDR3 DNA is TGTGCCAGCAGCTTGAGACAGGGTGGTGAAAAACTGTTTTTT.

V is TRBV14 and J is TRBJ2-7, with 9 bases aligning to TRBD1. Trimming cost V 3 bases and J 5 bases; bases outside gene matches: 11. This CDR3 has 16 residues. Germline CDR1 is SGHDN and CDR2 is FVKESK. CDR3 DNA: TGTGCCAGCAGCCAGACGCCGGGACAGGGTCCCGACGAGCAGTACTTC. This gives the protein CASSQTPGQGPDEQYF.

V usage is TRBV6-2 or TRBV6-3 and J usage is TRBJ2-3; no clear D gene. The V end lost 2 bases, the J end lost 2 bases, and 11 bases lay between the germline ends. This CDR3 is built from 15 residues. Germline-derived CDR1 and CDR2 are MNHEY and SVGEGT. The CDR3 bases are TGTGCCAGCAGTTACGGAGTTACCATCACAGATACGCAGTATTTT. Translation: CASSYGVTITDTQYF.

The chain employs TRBV7-8 and TRBJ2-7; 8 bases are shared with TRBD1. The germline CDR1 and CDR2 sequences are SGHVS and FQNEAQ. The J segment lost 0 bases and the V segment lost 5 bases, leaving 6 bases of the junction unmatched. CDR3 length: 15 residues. CDR3 protein: CASSAYRGSSYEQYF. As DNA, the CDR3 is TGTGCCAGCAGCGCCTACAGGGGGAGCTCCTACGAGCAGTACTTC.

Only one count was recorded for this clone. The V call is TRBV2, the J call TRBJ2-1; the D gene is possibly TRBD1 (6 bases). Trimming took off 10 bases at V and 6 bases at J, with 13 bases between the two ends. Per germline, CDR1 SNHLY and CDR2 FYNNEI. This CDR3 is built from 12 residues. DNA for the CDR3: TGTGCCAAATTGAGCAGGGGCAATGAGCAGTTCTTC. Protein product: CAKLSRGNEQFF.

The genes are TRBV9 and TRBJ2-7, with D perhaps matching TRBD2 (6 bases). The V gene's germline CDR1 is SGDLS and CDR2 YYNGEE. V was shortened by 4 bases and J by 3 bases, with 14 bases between the two germline ends. The CDR3 contains 14 residues. The CDR3 loop reads CASSPPGLDYEQYF. The CDR3 nucleotides are TGTGCCAGCAGCCCTCCGGGACTTGACTACGAGCAGTACTTC. Complete variable domain (other parts from reference TRBV9 and TRBJ2-7): DSGVTQTPKHLITATGQRVTLRCSPRSGDLSVYWYQQSLDQGLQFLIQYYNGEERAKGNILERFSAQQFPDLHSELNLSSLELGDSALYFCASSPPGLDYEQYFGPGTRLTVT.

This clone has only one observation. The rearrangement uses TRBV5-1 and TRBJ2-7; a weak D match, TRBD2 (6 bases). The CDR3 contains 15 residues. CDR1 is SGHRS and CDR2 is YFSETQ in the germline V gene. The germline V and J ends were trimmed by 3 bases and 5 bases, with 18 bases remaining between them. In DNA form, the CDR3 reads TGCGCCAGCAGCTCAGGTCGGAGGGCAGGTAACGAGCAGTACTTC. Protein: CASSSGRRAGNEQYF.

The chain carries TRBV11-2 and TRBJ1-2, with 9 positions matching TRBD1. V lost 4 bases, J lost 8 bases, and 5 bases stayed unmatched. The CDR3 runs to 13 residues. Looked up from germline, CDR1 is SGHAT and CDR2 is FQNNGV. The CDR3 DNA reads TGTGCCAGCAGCTCACAGGGGGCTCAAGGCTACACCTTC. Its protein product is CASSSQGAQGYTF.

This rearrangement joins TRBV7-8 to TRBJ2-5; D unresolved. Germline CDR1 and CDR2: SGHVS and FQNEAQ. V was shortened by 5 bases and J by 0 bases, with 4 bases between the two germline ends. This CDR3 has 12 residues. The CDR3 loop reads CASSLYQETQYF. In DNA, the CDR3 is TGTGCCAGCAGCCTGTACCAAGAGACCCAGTACTTC.

The chain carries TRBV5-6 and TRBJ2-1, with TRBD2 matching over 10 bases. After removal of 0 bases from V and 5 bases from J, the junction contained 8 bases not matched to a gene. The CDR3 is 17 amino acids. Per germline, CDR1 SGHDT and CDR2 YYEEEE. The CDR3 DNA reads TGTGCCAGCAGCTTGGGACCAGCGGGGGGGCCGGACAATGAGCAGTTCTTC. This sequence encodes CASSLGPAGGPDNEQFF. Full variable domain (missing parts from reference TRBV5-6 and TRBJ2-1): DAGVTQSPTHLIKTRGQQVTLRCSPKSGHDTVSWYQQALGQGPQFIFQYYEEEERQRGNFPDRFSGHQFPNYSSELNVNALLLGDSALYLCASSLGPAGGPDNEQFFGPGTRLTVL.

The chain recombines TRBV11-1 with TRBJ1-1, with no clear D. The CDR3 loop spans 14 amino acids. The V end was cut by 3 bases, the J end by 0 bases, with 8 bases between. Germline CDR1 is SGHAT and CDR2 is FQDESV (reference sequence). The CDR3 DNA reads as TGTGCCAGCAGCTTGAGGGAGGTGAACACTGAAGCTTTCTTT. Its protein is CASSLREVNTEAFF.

In this sample, this clone turned up a few times. V and J are TRBV7-2 and TRBJ1-3; D is ambiguous. CDR3 size: 16 residues. From germline, CDR1 is SGHTA and CDR2 FQGNSA. V was shortened by 1 base and J by 8 bases, with 18 bases between the two germline ends. CDR3 loop: CASSLVSQDLAYTIYF. The CDR3 coding sequence is TGTGCCAGCAGCTTAGTATCCCAGGACCTGGCTTACACCATATATTTT.

In regard to this clone: One end of the junction does not line up with germline, which may come from a read error. V gene TRBV7-7 combines with J gene TRBJ1-4, with D possibly being TRBD1 (5 bases). The CDR3 runs 15 residues. Germline V gene data show CDR1 as SSHAT and CDR2 as FNYEAQ (reference sequence). The CDR3 DNA sequence: TGTGCTAGCAGCTTAGGAGCAGGGAGAGGTGAAAAACTGTTTTTT. Translated, it gives CASSLGAGRGEKLFF.

This chain links TRBV2 with TRBJ2-2, with 12 bases fitting TRBD2. V trimming: 7 bases; J trimming: 4 bases; junction bases outside the gene matches: 4. The CDR3 spans 15 residues. Germline lookup yields CDR1 SNHLY and CDR2 FYNNEI. CDR3 in amino acids: CASILLAGGTGELFF. The CDR3 DNA follows: TGTGCCAGCATCCTACTAGCGGGGGGCACCGGGGAGCTGTTTTTT.

The chain has TRBV6-6 and TRBJ2-5, with D unresolved. The CDR3 is made up of 15 amino acids. Germline V gene lookup returns CDR1 MNHNY and CDR2 SVGAGI (reference sequence). The ends were cut back, 1 base at V and 3 bases at J, with 12 bases in the middle. The CDR3 region is CASSYLELRKETQYF. CDR3 coding DNA: TGTGCCAGCAGTTACTTAGAACTCCGAAAAGAGACCCAGTACTTC.

The genes are TRBV4-3 and TRBJ2-7, with 7 bases matching TRBD2. CDR3 length: 13 amino acids. In germline, CDR1 is LGHNA, CDR2 YSLEER. Germline trimming cut 8 bases from V and 3 bases from J; bases unmatched to any gene: 7. The CDR3: CASVGGTLYEQYF. The CDR3 DNA sequence: TGCGCCAGCGTGGGGGGGACTCTCTACGAGCAGTACTTC.

For this clone: Germline and junction disagree at one end, which may indicate a read error. V is TRBV7-7 and J is TRBJ2-7; D is unresolved. The CDR3 extends over 15 amino acids. From germline, CDR1 is SSHAT and CDR2 FNYEAQ (reference sequence). The CDR3 DNA is TGTGCTAGCAGCTTGGGTCCCGCCGGCGACTACGAGCAGTACTTC. It is translated as CASSLGPAGDYEQYF. The whole variable domain, filled in from reference TRBV7-7 and TRBJ2-7, reads GAGVSQSPRYKVTKRGQDVTLRCDPISSHATLYWYQQALGQGPEFLTYFNYEAQPDKSGLPSDRFSAERPEGSISTLTIQRTEQRDSAMYRCASSLGPAGDYEQYFGPGTRLTVT.